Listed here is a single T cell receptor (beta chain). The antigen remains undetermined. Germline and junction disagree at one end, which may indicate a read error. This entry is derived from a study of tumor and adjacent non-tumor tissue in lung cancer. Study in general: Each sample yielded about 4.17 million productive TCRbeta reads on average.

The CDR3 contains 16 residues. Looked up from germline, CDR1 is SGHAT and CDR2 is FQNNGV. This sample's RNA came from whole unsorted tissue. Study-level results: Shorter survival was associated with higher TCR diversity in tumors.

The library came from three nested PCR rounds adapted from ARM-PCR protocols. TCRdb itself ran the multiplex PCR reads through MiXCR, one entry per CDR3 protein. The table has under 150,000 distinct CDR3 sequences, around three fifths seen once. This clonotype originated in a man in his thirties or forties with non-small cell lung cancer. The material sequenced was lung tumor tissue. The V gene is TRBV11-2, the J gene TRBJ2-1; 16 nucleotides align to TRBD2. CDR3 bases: TGTGCCGGCAGTAACACTGGGACTAGCGGGAGGGATGAGCAGTTCTTC. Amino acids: CAGSNTGTSGRDEQFF.